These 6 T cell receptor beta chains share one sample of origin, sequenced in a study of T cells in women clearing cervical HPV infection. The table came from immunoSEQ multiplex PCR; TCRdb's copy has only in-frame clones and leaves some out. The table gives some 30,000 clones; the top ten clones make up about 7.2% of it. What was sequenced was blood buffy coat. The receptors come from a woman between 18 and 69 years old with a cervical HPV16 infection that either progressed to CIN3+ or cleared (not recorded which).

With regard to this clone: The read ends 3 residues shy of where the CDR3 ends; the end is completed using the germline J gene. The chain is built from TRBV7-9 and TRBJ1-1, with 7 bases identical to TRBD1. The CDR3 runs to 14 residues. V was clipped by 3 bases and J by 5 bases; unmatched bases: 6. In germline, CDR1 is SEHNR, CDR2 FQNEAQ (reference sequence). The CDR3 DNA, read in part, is TGTGCCAGCAGCTTTCAGGGGGTCACGACTGAA. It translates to CASSFQGVTTE. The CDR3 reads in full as CASSFQGVTTEAFF.

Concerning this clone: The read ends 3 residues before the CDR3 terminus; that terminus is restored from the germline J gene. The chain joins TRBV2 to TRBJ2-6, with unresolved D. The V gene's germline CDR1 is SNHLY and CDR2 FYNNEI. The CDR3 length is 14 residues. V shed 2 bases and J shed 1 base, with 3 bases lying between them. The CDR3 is CASSELSGANVLTF. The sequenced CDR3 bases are TGTGCCAGCAGTGAACTGTCTGGGGCCAACGTC.

Incomplete CDR3 DNA: TGTGCCAGCCACCTGGGACAGGGGAGAGTCAATGAC. It is translated as CASHLGQGRVND. The whole CDR3 protein is CASHLGQGRVNDYTF. V and J are TRBV19 and TRBJ1-2; TRBD1 agrees at 10 bases. The CDR3 goes on 3 residues after the read ends, and that part is filled in from the germline J gene. This CDR3 spans 15 amino acids. Germline CDR1 is LNHDA and CDR2 is SQIVND (reference sequence).

The CDR3 bases that were read are TGCGCCAGCAGCTTGGGAGGGGGTACCCAAGAGACC. This gives the protein CASSLGGGTQET. The full CDR3 protein reads CASSLGGGTQETQYF. The chain is built from TRBV5-1 and TRBJ2-5, with D perhaps TRBD1 (6 bases). The CDR3 end falls 3 residues outside the read, so it is completed with the germline J gene. The V and J ends lost 0 bases and 1 base respectively, with 10 bases between them. The CDR3 spans 15 residues. Germline CDR1 reads SGHRS; CDR2 reads YFSETQ.

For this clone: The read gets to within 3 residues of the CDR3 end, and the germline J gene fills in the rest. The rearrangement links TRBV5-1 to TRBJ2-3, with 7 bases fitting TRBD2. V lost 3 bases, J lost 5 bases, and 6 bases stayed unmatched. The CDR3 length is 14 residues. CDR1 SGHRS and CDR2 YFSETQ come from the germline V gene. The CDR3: CASSSRTSLDTQYF. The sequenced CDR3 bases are TGCGCCAGCAGCTCAAGGACTAGTTTAGATACG.

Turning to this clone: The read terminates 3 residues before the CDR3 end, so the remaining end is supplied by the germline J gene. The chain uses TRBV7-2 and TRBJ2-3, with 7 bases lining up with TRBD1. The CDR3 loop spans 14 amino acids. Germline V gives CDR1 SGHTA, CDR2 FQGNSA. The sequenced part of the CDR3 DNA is TGTGCCAGCAGCAACGACAGGGACCTTATGGCG. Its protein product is CASSNDRDLMA. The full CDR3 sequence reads CASSNDRDLMAQYF.